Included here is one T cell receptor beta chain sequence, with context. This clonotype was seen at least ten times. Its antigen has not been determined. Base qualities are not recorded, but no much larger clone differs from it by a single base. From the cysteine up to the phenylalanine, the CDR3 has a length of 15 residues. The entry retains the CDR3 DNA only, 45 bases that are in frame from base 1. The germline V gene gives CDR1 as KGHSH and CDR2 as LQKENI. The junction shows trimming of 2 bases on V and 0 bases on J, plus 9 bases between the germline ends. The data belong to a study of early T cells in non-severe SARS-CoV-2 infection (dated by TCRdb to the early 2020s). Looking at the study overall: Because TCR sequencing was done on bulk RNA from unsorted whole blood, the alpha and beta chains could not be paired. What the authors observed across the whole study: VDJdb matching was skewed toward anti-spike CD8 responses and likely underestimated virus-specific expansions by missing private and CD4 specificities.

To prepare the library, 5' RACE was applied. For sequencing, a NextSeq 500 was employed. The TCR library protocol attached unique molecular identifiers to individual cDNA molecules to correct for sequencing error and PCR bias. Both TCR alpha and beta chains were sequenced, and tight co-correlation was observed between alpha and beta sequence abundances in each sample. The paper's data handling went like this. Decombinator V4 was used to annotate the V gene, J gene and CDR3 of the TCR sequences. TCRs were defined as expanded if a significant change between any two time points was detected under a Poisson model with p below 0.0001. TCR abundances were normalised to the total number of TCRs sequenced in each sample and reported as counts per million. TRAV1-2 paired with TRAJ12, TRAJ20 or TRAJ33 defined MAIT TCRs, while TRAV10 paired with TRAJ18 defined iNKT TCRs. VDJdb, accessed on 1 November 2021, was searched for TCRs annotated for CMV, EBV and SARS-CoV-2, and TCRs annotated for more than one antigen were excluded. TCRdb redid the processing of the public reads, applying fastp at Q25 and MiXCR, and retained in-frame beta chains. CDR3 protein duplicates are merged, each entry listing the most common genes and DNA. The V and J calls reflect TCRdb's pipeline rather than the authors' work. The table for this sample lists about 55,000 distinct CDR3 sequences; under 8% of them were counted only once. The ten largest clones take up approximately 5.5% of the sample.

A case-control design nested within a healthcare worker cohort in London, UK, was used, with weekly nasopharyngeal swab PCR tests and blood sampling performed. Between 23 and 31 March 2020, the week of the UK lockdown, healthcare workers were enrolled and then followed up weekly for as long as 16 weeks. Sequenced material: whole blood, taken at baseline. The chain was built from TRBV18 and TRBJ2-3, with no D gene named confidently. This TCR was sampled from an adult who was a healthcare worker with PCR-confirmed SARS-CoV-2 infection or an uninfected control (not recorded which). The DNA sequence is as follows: TGTGCCAGCTCACCATCCGTTTTTAGCACAGATACGCAGTATTTT. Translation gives CASSPSVFSTDTQYF.